The clone carrying this T cell receptor (beta chain) has a count of ten or more. Time point described: patch test 1, 2 weeks after DPC sensitization. Noted treatment: therapeutic diphenylcyclopropenone sensitization with weekly scalp DPC. Germline V lookup: CDR1 LNHNV, CDR2 YYDKDF (reference sequence). This CDR3 contains 15 residues. The V end was cut by 8 bases, the J end by 1 base, with 16 bases between. Using its own MiXCR run on the RACE reads, TCRdb lists one record per CDR3 protein. Of 150,000 to 200,000 distinct CDR3 sequences listed, more than 14% are singletons. This entry belongs to a study of human T cells and chemical hapten exposure.

This chain uses TRBV15 with TRBJ2-3; D perhaps matches TRBD2 (6 bases). The source of this sequence is a woman aged 30 to 39 with alopecia areata. Some clones in this sample may be carry-over from other donors' samples. Specimen: whole blood, collected in connection with sensitization to the hapten diphenylcyclopropenone (DPC). CDR3 coding DNA: TGTGCCACCGGGACTGGAGGCGGGGGCACAGATACGCAGTATTTT. Encoded protein: CATGTGGGGTDTQYF. The whole variable domain, filled in from reference TRBV15 and TRBJ2-3, reads DAMVIQNPRYQVTQFGKPVTLSCSQTLNHNVMYWYQQKSSQAPKLLFHYYDKDFNNEADTPDNFQSRRPNTSFCFLDIRSPGLGDTAMYLCATGTGGGGTDTQYFGPGTRLTVL.